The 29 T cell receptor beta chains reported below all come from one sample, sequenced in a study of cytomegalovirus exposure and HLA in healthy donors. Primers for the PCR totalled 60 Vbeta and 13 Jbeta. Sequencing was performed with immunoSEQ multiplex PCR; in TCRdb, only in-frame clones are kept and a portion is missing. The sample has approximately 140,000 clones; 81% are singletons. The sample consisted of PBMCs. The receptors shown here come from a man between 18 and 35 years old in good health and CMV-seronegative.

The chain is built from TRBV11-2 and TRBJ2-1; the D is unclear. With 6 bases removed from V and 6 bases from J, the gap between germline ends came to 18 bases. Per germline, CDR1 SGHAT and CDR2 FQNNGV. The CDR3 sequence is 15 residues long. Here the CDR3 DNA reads TGTGCCAGCAGGGCCGAGGAAGCCAAGCGCAATGAGCAGTTCTTC. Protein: CASRAEEAKRNEQFF.

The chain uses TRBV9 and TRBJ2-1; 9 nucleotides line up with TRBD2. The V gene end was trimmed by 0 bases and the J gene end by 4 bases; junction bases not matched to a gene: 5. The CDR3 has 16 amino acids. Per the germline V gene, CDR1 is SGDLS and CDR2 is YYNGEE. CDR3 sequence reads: CASSVGGGAFYNEQFF. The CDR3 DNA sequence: TGTGCCAGCAGCGTAGGCGGGGGGGCGTTTTACAATGAGCAGTTCTTC.

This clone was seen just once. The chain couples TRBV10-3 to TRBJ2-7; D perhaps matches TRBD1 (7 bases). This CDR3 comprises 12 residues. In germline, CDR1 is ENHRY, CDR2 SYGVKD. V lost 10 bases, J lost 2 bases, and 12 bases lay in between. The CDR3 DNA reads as TGTGCCACGGGGGACAGCGCCTACGAGCAGTACTTC. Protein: CATGDSAYEQYF.

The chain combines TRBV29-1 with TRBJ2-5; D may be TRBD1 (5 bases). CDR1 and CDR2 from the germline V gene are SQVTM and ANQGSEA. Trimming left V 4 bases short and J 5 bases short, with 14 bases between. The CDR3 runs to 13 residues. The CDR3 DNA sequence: TGCAGCGTTGTGACAGTGGCAGGGGAGACCCAGTACTTC. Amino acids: CSVVTVAGETQYF.

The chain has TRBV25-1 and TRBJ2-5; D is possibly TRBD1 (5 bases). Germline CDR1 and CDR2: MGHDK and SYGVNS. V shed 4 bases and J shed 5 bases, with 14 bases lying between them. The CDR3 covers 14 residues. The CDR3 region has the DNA TGTGCCAGCAGTGTCAGGGTGATAGGGGAGACCCAGTACTTC. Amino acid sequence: CASSVRVIGETQYF.

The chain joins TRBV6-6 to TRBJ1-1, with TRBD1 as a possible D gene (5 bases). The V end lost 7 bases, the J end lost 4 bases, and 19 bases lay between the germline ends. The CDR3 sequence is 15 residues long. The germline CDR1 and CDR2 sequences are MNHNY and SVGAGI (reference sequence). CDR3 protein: CASNPSGGGGTEAFF. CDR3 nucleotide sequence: TGTGCCAGCAACCCGTCAGGCGGCGGGGGCACTGAAGCTTTCTTT.

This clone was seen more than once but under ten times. This chain's CDR3 is CASIVRVGTEAFF. The DNA for the CDR3 is TGTGCCAGCATCGTCAGGGTAGGCACTGAAGCTTTCTTT. The rearrangement joins TRBV28 to TRBJ1-1, with D perhaps TRBD1 (5 bases). With 7 bases removed from V and 4 bases from J, the gap between germline ends came to 13 bases. The CDR3 spans 13 residues. Germline V gives CDR1 MDHEN, CDR2 SYDVKM.

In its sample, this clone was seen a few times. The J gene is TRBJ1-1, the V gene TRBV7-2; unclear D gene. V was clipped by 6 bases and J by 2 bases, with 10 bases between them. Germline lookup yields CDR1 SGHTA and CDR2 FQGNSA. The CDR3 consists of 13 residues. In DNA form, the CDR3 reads TGTGCCAGCAGACAACAGATAAACACTGAAGCTTTCTTT. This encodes CASRQQINTEAFF.

The CDR3 sequence is CASSEALRDHGELFF. Written as DNA, the CDR3 is TGTGCCAGCAGTGAAGCCTTGCGGGATCACGGGGAGCTGTTTTTT. The chain joins TRBV2 to TRBJ2-2; D is perhaps TRBD2 (6 bases). V dropped 0 bases and J dropped 7 bases, with 12 bases sitting between them. Germline V gene sequence: CDR1 SNHLY, CDR2 FYNNEI. The CDR3 contains 15 residues. Supplemented by reference TRBV2 and TRBJ2-2, the full variable domain reads EPEVTQTPSHQVTQMGQEVILRCVPISNHLYFYWYRQILGQKVEFLVSFYNNEISEKSEIFDDQFSVERPDGSNFTLKIRSTKLEDSAMYFCASSEALRDHGELFFGEGSRLTVL.

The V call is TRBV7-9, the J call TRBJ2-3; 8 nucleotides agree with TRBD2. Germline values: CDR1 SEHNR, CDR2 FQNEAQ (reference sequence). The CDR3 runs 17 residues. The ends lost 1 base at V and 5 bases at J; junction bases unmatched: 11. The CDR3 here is CASSLVLAGLEIDTQYF. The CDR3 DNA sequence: TGTGCCAGCAGCTTAGTGCTGGCGGGACTAGAAATAGATACGCAGTATTTT.

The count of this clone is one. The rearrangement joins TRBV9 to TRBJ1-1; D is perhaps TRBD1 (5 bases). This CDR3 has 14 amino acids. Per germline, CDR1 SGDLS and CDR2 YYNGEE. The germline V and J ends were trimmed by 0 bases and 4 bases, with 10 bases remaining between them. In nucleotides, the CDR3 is TGTGCCAGCAGCGTAGGTGGGGCGTTCACTGAAGCTTTCTTT. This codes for CASSVGGAFTEAFF. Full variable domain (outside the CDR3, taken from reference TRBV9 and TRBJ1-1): DSGVTQTPKHLITATGQRVTLRCSPRSGDLSVYWYQQSLDQGLQFLIQYYNGEERAKGNILERFSAQQFPDLHSELNLSSLELGDSALYFCASSVGGAFTEAFFGQGTRLTVV.

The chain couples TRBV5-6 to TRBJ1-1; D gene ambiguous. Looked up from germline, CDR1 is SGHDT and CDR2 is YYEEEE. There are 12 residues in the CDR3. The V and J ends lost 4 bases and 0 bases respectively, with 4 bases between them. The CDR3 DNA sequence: TGTGCCAGCAGCCAGATGAACACTGAAGCTTTCTTT. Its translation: CASSQMNTEAFF.

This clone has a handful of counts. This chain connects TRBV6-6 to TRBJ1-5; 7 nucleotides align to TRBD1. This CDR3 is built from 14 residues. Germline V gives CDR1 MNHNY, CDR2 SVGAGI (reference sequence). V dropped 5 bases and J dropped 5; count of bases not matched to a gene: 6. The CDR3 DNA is TGTGCCAGCAGTCCGGGACAGCGAGATCAGCCCCAGCATTTT. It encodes CASSPGQRDQPQHF.

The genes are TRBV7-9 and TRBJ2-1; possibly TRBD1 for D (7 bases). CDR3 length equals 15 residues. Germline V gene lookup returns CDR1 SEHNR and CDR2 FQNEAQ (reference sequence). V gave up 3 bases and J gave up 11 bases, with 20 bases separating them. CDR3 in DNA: TGTGCCAGCAGCTTCAGGGACGGAGGGGGCCATAAGCAGTTCTTC. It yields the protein CASSFRDGGGHKQFF.

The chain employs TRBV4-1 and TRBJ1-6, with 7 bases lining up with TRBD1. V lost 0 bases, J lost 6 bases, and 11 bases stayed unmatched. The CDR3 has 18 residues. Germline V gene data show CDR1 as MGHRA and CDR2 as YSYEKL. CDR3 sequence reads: CASSQDEYGTATNSPLHF. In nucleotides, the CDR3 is TGCGCCAGCAGCCAAGATGAATACGGGACAGCCACTAATTCACCCCTCCACTTT.

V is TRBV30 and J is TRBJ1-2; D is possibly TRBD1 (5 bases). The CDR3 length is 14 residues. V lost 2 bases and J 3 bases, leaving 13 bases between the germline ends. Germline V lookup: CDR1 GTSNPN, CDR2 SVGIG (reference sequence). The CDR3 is CAWSPPGGYYGYTF. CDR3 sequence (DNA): TGTGCCTGGAGTCCTCCGGGGGGATACTATGGCTACACCTTC.

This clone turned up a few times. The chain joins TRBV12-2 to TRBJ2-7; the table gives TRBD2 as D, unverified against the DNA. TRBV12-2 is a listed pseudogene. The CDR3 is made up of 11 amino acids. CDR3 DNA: TGTGCAAGTCGACACCTGAGGGGGGGGAACTTC. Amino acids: CASRHLRGGNF.

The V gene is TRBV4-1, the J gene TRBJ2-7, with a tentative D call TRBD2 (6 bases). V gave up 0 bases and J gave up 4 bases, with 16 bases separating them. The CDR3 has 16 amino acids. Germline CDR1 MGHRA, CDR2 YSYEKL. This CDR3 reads CASSQDLGGRLYEQYF. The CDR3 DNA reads TGCGCCAGCAGCCAAGATCTGGGAGGCAGGCTATACGAGCAGTACTTC.

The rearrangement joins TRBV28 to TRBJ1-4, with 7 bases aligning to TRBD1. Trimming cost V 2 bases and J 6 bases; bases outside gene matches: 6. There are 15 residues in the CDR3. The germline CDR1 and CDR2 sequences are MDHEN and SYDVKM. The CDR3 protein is CASSLLDRDHEKLFF. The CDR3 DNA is TGTGCCAGCAGTTTACTCGACAGGGATCATGAAAAACTGTTTTTT. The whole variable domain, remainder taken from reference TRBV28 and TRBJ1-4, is DVKVTQSSRYLVKRTGEKVFLECVQDMDHENMFWYRQDPGLGLRLIYFSYDVKMKEKGDIPEGYSVSREKKERFSLILESASTNQTSMYLCASSLLDRDHEKLFFGSGTQLSVL.

The CDR3 sequence is CASSQVVGGTGANVLTF. The CDR3 nucleotides read TGTGCCAGTAGTCAGGTCGTGGGGGGAACCGGGGCCAACGTCCTGACTTTC. The chain couples TRBV19 to TRBJ2-6; D perhaps matches TRBD2 (6 bases). CDR3 length: 17 amino acids. V shed 5 bases and J shed 4 bases, with 18 bases lying between them. Per germline, CDR1 LNHDA and CDR2 SQIVND (reference sequence).

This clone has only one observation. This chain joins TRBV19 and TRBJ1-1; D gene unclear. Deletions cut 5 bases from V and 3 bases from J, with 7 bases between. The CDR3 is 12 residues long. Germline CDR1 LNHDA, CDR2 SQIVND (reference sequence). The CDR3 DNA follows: TGTGCCAGTAGTTCTCTTGACACTGAAGCTTTCTTT. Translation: CASSSLDTEAFF.

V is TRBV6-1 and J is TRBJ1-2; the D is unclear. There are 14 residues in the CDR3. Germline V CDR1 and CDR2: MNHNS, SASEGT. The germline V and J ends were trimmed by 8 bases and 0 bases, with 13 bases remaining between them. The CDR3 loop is CASALGGANYGYTF. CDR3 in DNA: TGTGCCAGCGCTCTAGGTGGAGCTAACTATGGCTACACCTTC.

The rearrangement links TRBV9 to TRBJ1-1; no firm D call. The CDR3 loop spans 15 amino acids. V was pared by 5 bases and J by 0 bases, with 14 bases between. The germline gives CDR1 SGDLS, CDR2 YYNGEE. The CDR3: CASSYAAAMNTEAFF. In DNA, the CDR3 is TGTGCCAGCAGTTACGCGGCAGCTATGAACACTGAAGCTTTCTTT.

This CDR3 reads CASSLSVATEAFF. CDR3 nucleotide sequence: TGCGCCAGCAGCTTGTCAGTAGCCACTGAAGCTTTCTTT. The chain combines TRBV5-1 with TRBJ1-1, with D uncertain. Trimming removed 1 base from V and 4 bases from J, with 8 bases in between. The CDR3 has 13 residues. Germline CDR1 and CDR2: SGHRS and YFSETQ.

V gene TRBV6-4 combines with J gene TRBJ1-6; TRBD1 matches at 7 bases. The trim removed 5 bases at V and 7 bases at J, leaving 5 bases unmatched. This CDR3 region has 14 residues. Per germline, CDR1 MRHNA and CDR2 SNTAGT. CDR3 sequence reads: CASSLTGANSPLHF. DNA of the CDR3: TGTGCCAGCAGTCTTACAGGGGCGAATTCACCCCTCCACTTT.

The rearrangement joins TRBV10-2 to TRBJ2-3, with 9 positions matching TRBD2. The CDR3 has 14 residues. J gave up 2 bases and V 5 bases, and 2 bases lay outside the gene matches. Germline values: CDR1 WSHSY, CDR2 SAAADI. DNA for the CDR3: TGCGCCAGCAGTCCTAGCGGGGACACAGATACGCAGTATTTT. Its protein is CASSPSGDTDTQYF.

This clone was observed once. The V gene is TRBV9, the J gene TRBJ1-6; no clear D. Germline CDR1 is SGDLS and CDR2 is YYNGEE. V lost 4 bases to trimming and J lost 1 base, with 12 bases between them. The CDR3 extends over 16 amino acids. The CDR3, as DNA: TGTGCCAGCAGCCAACACCAGTCGTCCTATAATTCACCCCTCCACTTT. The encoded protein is CASSQHQSSYNSPLHF.

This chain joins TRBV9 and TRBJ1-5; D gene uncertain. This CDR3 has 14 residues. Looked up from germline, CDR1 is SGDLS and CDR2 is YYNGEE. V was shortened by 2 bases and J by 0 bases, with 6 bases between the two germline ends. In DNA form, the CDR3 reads TGTGCCAGCAGCGTGAGTAATAGCAATCAGCCCCAGCATTTT. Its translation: CASSVSNSNQPQHF.

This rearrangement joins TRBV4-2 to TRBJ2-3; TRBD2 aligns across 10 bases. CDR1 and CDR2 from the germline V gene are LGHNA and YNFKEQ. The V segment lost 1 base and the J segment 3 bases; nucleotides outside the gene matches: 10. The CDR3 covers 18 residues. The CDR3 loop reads CASSQGVRGAGGTDTQYF. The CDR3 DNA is TGTGCCAGCAGCCAAGGGGTTAGGGGAGCGGGAGGGACAGATACGCAGTATTTT.